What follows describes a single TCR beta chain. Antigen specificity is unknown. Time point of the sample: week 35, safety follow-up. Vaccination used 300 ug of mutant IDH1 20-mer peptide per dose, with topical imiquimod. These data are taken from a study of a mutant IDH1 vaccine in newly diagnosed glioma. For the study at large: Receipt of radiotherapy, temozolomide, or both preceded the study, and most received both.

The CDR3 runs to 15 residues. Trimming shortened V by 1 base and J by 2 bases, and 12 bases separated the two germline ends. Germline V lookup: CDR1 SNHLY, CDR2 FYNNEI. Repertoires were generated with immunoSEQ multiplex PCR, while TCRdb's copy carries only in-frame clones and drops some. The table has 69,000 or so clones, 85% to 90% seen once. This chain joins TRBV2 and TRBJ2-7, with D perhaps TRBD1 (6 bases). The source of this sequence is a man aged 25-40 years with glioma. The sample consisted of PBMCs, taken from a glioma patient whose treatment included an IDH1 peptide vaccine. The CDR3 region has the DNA TGTGCCAGCAGTGAAGTGGGGGACAACCCCTACGAGCAGTACTTC. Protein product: CASSEVGDNPYEQYF. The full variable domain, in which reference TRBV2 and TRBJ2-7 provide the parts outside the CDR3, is EPEVTQTPSHQVTQMGQEVILRCVPISNHLYFYWYRQILGQKVEFLVSFYNNEISEKSEIFDDQFSVERPDGSNFTLKIRSTKLEDSAMYFCASSEVGDNPYEQYFGPGTRLTVT.